This T cell receptor beta chain stems from a study of cytomegalovirus exposure and HLA in healthy donors. The study, taken as a whole, reports: According to a later analysis, TCR clusters from the first cohort tended to co-occur in the 120 or so validation repertoires. Most TCRs appeared rarely, but some public TCRs recurred in many donors.

To note about this clone: The target antigen is unknown.

The protocol was immunoSEQ multiplex PCR, while the TCRdb copy is restricted to in-frame clones and leaves out a portion. The sample includes approximately 140,000 clones, just under 85% of them seen just once. There are 12 residues in the CDR3. Deletions cut 8 bases from V and 1 base from J, with 8 bases between. The germline CDR1 and CDR2 sequences are MNHNY and SVGAGI (reference sequence). An approximately 120-subject validation cohort, separate from the roughly 680-subject first cohort, supplied the donors. V gene TRBV6-6 combines with J gene TRBJ2-5; TRBD2 is a possible D gene (5 bases). This TCR came from a woman in her 30s in good health and CMV-seronegative. Sequencing used PBMCs. The CDR3 loop is CASAGSQETQYF. The CDR3 DNA reads as TGTGCCAGCGCGGGCAGCCAAGAGACCCAGTACTTC.